This T cell receptor beta chain was recorded in a study of cytomegalovirus exposure and HLA in healthy donors. Findings and caveats of the study: Researchers catalogued about 150 TCR beta chains as cytomegalovirus-associated.

CDR1 is SGHTS, CDR2 YDEGEE, per germline. V lost 1 base, J lost 2 bases, and 7 bases stayed unmatched. The CDR3 has 16 amino acids. Points on this clone: Its target is not known.

The PCR contained 60 Vbeta and 13 Jbeta primers. Sequenced by immunoSEQ multiplex PCR; TCRdb stores in-frame clones only, minus some. The data hold around 100,000 clones, with 50% to 80% observed a single time. The clonotype comes from a man aged 25 to 40 in good health and CMV-seronegative. Sequencing was carried out using PBMCs. This rearrangement joins TRBV5-8 to TRBJ2-3; 7 nucleotides agree with TRBD2. In nucleotides, the CDR3 is TGTGCCAGCAGCTTGAGGGAGGGGTCTCTCACAGATACGCAGTATTTT. Amino acids: CASSLREGSLTDTQYF.